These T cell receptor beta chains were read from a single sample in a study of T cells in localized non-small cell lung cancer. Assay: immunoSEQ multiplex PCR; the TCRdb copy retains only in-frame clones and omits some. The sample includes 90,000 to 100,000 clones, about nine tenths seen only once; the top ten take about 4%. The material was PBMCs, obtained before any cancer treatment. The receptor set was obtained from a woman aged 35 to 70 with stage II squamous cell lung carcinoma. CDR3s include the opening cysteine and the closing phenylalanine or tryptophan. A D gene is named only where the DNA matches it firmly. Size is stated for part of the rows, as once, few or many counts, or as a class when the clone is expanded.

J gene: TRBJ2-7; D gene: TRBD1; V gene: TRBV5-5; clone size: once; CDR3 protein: CASSPWTGGSYEQYF; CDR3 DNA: TGTGCCAGCAGCCCATGGACAGGGGGGTCCTACGAGCAGTACTTC
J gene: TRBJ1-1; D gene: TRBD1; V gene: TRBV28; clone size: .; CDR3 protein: CASSLGDRGLHTEAFF; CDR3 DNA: TGTGCCAGCAGTTTGGGGGACAGGGGGCTTCACACTGAAGCTTTCTTT
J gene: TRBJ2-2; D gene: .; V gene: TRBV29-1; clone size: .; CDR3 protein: CSVGIQGRSITGELFF; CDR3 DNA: TGCAGCGTTGGCATCCAGGGGAGATCGATCACCGGGGAGCTGTTTTTT
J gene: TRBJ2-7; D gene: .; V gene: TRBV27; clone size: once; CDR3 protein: CASGTLSSYEQYF; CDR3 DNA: TGTGCCAGCGGGACCCTCAGCTCCTACGAGCAGTACTTC
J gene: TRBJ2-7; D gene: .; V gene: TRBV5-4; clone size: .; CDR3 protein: CASSFPRGGITYEQYF; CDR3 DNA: TGTGCCAGCAGCTTCCCAAGGGGGGGTATCACCTACGAGCAGTACTTC
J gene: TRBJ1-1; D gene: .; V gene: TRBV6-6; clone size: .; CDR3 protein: CASSYSKGTANTEAFF; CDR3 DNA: TGTGCCAGCAGTTACTCTAAGGGGACGGCGAACACTGAAGCTTTCTTT
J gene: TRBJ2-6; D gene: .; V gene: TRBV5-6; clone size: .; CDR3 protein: CASSLAWGVPSGANVLTF; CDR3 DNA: TGTGCCAGCAGCTTGGCCTGGGGGGTCCCCTCTGGGGCCAACGTCCTGACTTTC
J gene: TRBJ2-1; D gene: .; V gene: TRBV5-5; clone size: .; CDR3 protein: CASLGDYEQFF; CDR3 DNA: TGTGCCAGCTTAGGGGACTATGAGCAGTTCTTC
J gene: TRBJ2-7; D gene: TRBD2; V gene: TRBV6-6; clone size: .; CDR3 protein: CASTPFSGSYEQYF; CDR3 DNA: TGTGCCAGCACCCCTTTTAGCGGGAGTTACGAGCAGTACTTC
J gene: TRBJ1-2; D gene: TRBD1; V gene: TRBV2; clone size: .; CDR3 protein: CASSGDRANYGYTF; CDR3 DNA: TGTGCCAGCAGTGGGGACAGGGCGAACTATGGCTACACCTTC
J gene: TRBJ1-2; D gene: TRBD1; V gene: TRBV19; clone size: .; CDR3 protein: CASSLKGDRGPFYGYTF; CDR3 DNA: TGTGCCAGTAGTTTGAAGGGGGACAGGGGGCCGTTCTATGGCTACACCTTC
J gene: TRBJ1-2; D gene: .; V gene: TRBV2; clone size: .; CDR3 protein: CASSQGLNYGYTF; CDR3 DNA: TGTGCCAGCAGTCAGGGGTTGAACTATGGCTACACCTTC
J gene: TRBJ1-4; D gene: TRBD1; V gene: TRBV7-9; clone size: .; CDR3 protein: CASSFGQATNEKLFF; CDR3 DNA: TGTGCCAGCAGCTTCGGACAGGCAACTAATGAAAAACTGTTTTTT
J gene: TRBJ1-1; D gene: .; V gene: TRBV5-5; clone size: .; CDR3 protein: CASSLGLNTEAFF; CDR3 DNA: TGTGCCAGCAGCTTGGGGTTGAACACTGAAGCTTTCTTT
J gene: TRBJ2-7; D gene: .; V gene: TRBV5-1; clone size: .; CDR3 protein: CASSLVTAEDYEQYF; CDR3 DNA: TGCGCCAGCAGCTTGGTTACGGCAGAAGACTACGAGCAGTACTTC
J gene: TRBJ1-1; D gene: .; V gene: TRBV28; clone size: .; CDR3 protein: CASSLEGTNTEAFF; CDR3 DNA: TGTGCCAGCAGTTTGGAGGGGACTAACACTGAAGCTTTCTTT
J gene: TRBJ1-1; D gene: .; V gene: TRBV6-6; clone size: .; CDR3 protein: CASSYREARETEAFF; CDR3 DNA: TGTGCCAGCAGTTACAGAGAGGCCCGGGAAACTGAAGCTTTCTTT
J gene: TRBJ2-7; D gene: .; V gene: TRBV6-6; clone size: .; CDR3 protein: CASSYSRGLEQYF; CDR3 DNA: TGTGCCAGCAGTTACTCGAGAGGGCTCGAGCAGTACTTC
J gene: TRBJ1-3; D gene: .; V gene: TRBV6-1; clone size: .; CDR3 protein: CASSEGGGRAHTIYF; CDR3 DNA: TGTGCCAGCAGTGAGGGGGGGGGCAGGGCGCACACCATATATTTT
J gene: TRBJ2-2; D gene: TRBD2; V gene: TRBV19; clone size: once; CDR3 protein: CASSLRSRGRANTGELFF; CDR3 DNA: TGTGCCAGTAGTCTAAGGTCCCGGGGGAGGGCGAACACCGGGGAGCTGTTTTTT
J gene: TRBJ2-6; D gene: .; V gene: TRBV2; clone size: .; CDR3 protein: CASSEISGANVLTF; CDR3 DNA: TGTGCCAGCAGTGAGATCTCTGGGGCCAACGTCCTGACTTTC
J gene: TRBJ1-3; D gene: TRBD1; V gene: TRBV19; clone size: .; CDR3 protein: CASSRDRLSGNTIYF; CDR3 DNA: TGTGCCAGTAGTAGGGACAGACTCTCTGGAAACACCATATATTTT
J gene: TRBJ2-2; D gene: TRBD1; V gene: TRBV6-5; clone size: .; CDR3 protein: CASSLTGRTGELFF; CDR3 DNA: TGTGCCAGCAGCCTGACAGGGCGCACCGGGGAGCTGTTTTTT
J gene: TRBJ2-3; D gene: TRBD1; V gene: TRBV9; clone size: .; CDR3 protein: CASSEIYGTATDTQYF; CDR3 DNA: TGTGCCAGCAGCGAAATATACGGGACAGCCACAGATACGCAGTATTTT
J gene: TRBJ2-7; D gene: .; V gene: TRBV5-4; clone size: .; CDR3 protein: CASSSNSYEQYF; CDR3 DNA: TGTGCCAGCAGCTCAAACTCCTACGAGCAGTACTTC
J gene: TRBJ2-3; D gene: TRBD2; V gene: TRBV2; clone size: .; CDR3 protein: CASSGLAVTDTQYF; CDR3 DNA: TGTGCCAGCAGTGGACTAGCGGTCACAGATACGCAGTATTTT
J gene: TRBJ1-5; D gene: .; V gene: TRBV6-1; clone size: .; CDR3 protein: CASSEGEANQPQHF; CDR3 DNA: TGTGCCAGCAGTGAAGGGGAGGCGAATCAGCCCCAGCATTTT
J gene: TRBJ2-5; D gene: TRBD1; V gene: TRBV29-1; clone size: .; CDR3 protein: CSVERAGGLGETQYF; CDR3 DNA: TGCAGCGTTGAGAGGGCAGGGGGATTAGGAGAGACCCAGTACTTC
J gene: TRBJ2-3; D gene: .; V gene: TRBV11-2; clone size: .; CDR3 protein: CASSLRIDTQYF; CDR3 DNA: TGTGCCAGCAGCTTACGGATAGATACGCAGTATTTT
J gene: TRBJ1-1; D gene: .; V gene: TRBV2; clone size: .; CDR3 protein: CASSEARTAGTEAFF; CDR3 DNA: TGTGCCAGCAGTGAAGCGAGGACGGCGGGAACTGAAGCTTTCTTT
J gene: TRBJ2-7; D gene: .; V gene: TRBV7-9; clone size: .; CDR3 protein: CASSLGLKDEQYF; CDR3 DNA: TGTGCCAGCAGCCTAGGACTTAAAGACGAGCAGTACTTC
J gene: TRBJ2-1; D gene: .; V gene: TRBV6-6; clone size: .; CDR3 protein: CASSYPLGSWDEQFF; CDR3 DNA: TGTGCCAGCAGTTACCCACTAGGGAGCTGGGATGAGCAGTTCTTC
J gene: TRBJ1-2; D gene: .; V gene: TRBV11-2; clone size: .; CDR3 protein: CASSLDGSSYGYTF; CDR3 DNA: TGTGCCAGCAGCTTAGATGGCAGCAGCTATGGCTACACCTTC
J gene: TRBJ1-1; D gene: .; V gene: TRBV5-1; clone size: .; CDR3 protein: CASSVTGSAEAFF; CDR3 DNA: TGCGCCAGCAGCGTTACAGGGTCGGCTGAAGCTTTCTTT
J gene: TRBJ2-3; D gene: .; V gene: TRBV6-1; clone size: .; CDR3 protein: CASGRLGQGSDTQYF; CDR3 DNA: TGTGCCAGCGGCCGTTTAGGGCAGGGATCAGATACGCAGTATTTT
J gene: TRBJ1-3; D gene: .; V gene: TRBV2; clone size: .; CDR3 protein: CASSPRAEGNTIYF; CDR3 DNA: TGTGCCAGCAGTCCCCGGGCGGAGGGAAACACCATATATTTT
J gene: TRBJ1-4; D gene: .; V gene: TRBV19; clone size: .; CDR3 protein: CASSIDGGRATNEKLFF; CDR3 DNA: TGTGCCAGTAGTATAGATGGGGGACGTGCAACTAATGAAAAACTGTTTTTT
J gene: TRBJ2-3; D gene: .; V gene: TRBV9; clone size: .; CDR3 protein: CASNIGTPPSTDTQYF; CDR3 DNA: TGTGCCAGCAATATAGGGACTCCGCCTAGCACAGATACGCAGTATTTT
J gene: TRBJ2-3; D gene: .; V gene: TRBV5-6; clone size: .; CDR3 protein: CASSLAHSPDTQYF; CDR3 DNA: TGTGCCAGCAGCTTGGCCCACAGCCCAGATACGCAGTATTTT
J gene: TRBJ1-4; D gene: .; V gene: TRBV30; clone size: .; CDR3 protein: CAWSPDTRRTNEKLFF; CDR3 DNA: TGTGCCTGGAGTCCCGACACTCGGCGAACTAATGAAAAACTGTTTTTT
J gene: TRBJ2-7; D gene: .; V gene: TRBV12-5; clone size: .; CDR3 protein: CASGLRDDPNSEQYF; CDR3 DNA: TGTGCTAGTGGTTTGAGGGACGATCCCAATTCTGAGCAGTACTTC
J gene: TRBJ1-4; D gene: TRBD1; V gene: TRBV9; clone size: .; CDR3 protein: CASSDGQGKKLFF; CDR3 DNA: TGTGCCAGCAGCGATGGACAGGGTAAAAAACTGTTTTTT
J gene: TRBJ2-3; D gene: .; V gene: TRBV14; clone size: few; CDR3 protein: CASSMDLAHLPDF; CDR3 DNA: TGTGCCAGCAGCATGGACCTAGCCCACCTCCCGGATTTT
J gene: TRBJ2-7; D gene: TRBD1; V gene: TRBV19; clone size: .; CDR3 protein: CASRAQRTGIYEQYF; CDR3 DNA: TGTGCCAGTAGGGCCCAGAGGACAGGGATTTACGAGCAGTACTTC
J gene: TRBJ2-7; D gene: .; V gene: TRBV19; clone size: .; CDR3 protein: CASTPSAGLRAWNEQYF; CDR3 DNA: TGTGCCAGTACCCCTAGCGCGGGACTGAGAGCTTGGAACGAGCAGTACTTC
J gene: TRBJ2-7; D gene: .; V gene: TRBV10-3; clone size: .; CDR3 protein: CAIAETLTYEQYF; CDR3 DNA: TGTGCCATAGCGGAGACACTTACCTACGAGCAGTACTTC
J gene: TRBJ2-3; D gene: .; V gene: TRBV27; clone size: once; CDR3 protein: CASFPAGWGDTQYF; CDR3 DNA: TGTGCCAGCTTCCCAGCGGGTTGGGGAGATACGCAGTATTTT
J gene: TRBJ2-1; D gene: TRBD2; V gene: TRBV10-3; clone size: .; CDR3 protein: CAISPTSGDNEQFF; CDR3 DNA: TGTGCCATCAGCCCGACTAGCGGGGACAATGAGCAGTTCTTC
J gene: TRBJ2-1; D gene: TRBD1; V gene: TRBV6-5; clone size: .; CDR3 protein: CASSMVGQGKDEQFF; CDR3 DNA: TGTGCCAGCAGTATGGTTGGACAGGGGAAAGATGAGCAGTTCTTC
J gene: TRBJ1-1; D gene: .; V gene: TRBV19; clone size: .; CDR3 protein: CASSIIGIGNTEAFF; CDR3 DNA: TGTGCCAGTAGTATTATAGGGATCGGAAACACTGAAGCTTTCTTT
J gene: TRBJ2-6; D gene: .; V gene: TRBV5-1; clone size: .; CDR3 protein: CASSLTGTPNVLTF; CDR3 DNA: TGCGCCAGCAGCTTAACCGGGACCCCCAACGTCCTGACTTTC
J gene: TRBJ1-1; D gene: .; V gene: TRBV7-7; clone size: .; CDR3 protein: CASSLGEGTEAFF; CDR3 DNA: TGTGCTAGCAGCTTAGGGGAAGGAACTGAAGCTTTCTTT
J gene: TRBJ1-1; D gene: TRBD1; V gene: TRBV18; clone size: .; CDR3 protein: CASSPDRRNTEAFF; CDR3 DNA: TGTGCCAGCTCACCGGACAGGAGGAACACTGAAGCTTTCTTT
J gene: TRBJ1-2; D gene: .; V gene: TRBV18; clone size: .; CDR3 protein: CASSPTRDGYTF; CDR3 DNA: TGTGCCAGCTCACCAACAAGGGATGGCTACACCTTC
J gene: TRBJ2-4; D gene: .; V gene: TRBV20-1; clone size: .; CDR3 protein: CSAKRGDIQYF; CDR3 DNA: TGCAGTGCAAAGAGGGGGGACATTCAGTACTTC
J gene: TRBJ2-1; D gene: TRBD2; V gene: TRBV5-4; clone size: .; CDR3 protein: CASFSGRLRSYNEQFF; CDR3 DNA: TGTGCCAGCTTTAGCGGGAGGTTGCGCTCCTACAATGAGCAGTTCTTC
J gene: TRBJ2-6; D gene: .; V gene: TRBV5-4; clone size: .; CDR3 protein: CASSRQLGTGANVLTF; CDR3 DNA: TGTGCCAGCAGCCGTCAGTTAGGGACCGGGGCCAACGTCCTGACTTTC
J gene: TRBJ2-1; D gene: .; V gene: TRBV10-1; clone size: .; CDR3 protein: CASSEEGRYNEQFF; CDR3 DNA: TGCGCCAGCAGTGAGGAGGGCCGCTACAATGAGCAGTTCTTC
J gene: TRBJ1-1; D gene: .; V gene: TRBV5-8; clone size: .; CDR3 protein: CASSLARAVGVAFF; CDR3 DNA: TGTGCCAGCAGCTTGGCCCGGGCAGTCGGTGTCGCTTTCTTT
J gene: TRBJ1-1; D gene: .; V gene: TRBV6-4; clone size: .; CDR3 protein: CASPQGTRSTGEAFF; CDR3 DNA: TGTGCCAGCCCTCAAGGGACAAGGAGTACAGGTGAAGCTTTCTTT